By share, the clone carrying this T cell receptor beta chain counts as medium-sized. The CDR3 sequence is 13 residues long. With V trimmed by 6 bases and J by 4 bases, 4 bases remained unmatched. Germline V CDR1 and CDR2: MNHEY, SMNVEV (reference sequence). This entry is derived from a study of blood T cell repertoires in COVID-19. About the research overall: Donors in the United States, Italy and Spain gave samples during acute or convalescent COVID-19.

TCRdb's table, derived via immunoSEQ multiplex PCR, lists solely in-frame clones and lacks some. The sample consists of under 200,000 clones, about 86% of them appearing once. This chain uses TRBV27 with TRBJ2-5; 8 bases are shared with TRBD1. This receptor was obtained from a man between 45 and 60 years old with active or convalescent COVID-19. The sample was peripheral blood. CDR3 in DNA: TGTGCCAGCAGCCACCAGGGGGCAGAGACCCAGTACTTC. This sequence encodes CASSHQGAETQYF.